These 30 T cell receptor beta chains came from one sample sequenced in a study of T cells in Graves' hyperthyroidism and ophthalmopathy. The TCR beta CDR3 regions underwent amplification using RNA transcripts as the source. The study used the HTBI primer set for a first-round RT-PCR of the TCR CDR3. TCRdb used MiXCR to reprocess the multiplex PCR reads, holding one entry per CDR3 protein. The table shows about 350,000 distinct CDR3 sequences, with less than 20% occurring only once. The source material was blood. These receptor sequences come from a woman in her 40s with Graves' ophthalmopathy.

There are many counts of this clonotype. This rearrangement joins TRBV14 to TRBJ1-1; D ambiguous. V was shortened by 0 bases and J by 0 bases, with 17 bases between the two germline ends. CDR1 and CDR2 (germline): SGHDN, FVKESK. The CDR3 is made up of 18 amino acids. The DNA of the CDR3 is TGTGCCAGCAGCCAAGATCTATCTCGGGTAGCTATGAACACTGAAGCTTTCTTT. The encoded protein is CASSQDLSRVAMNTEAFF.

Many counts were recorded for this clonotype. The rearrangement links TRBV28 to TRBJ2-7; the D is unclear. V lost 2 bases to trimming and J lost 3 bases, with 8 bases between them. CDR1 and CDR2 (germline): MDHEN, SYDVKM. The CDR3 sequence is 13 residues long. The CDR3 protein is CASSLRYSYEQYF. CDR3 nucleotide sequence: TGTGCCAGCAGTTTACGGTACAGCTACGAGCAGTACTTC.

This clonotype showed up many times. The chain links TRBV12-3 or TRBV12-4 to TRBJ2-5; weak D call: TRBD2 (5 bases). There are 10 residues in the CDR3. Deletions cut 5 bases from V and 8 bases from J, with 6 bases between. The CDR3 coding sequence is TGTGCCAGCAGTCGGACTACCCAGTACTTC. Its protein product is CASSRTTQYF.

The V gene is TRBV12-3 or TRBV12-4, the J gene TRBJ1-1; D unclear. V was trimmed by 3 bases and J by 4 bases, leaving 12 bases between them. This CDR3 contains 14 residues. The CDR3 sequence: CASSFLGPGTEAFF. The CDR3 DNA reads as TGTGCCAGCAGTTTTCTCGGACCTGGCACTGAAGCTTTCTTT.

In its sample, this clonotype was seen many times. V gene TRBV25-1 combines with J gene TRBJ2-7; TRBD2 matches 10 bases. The CDR3 has 14 amino acids. V gave up 6 bases and J gave up 5 bases; unmatched junction bases: 7. Germline V gene lookup returns CDR1 MGHDK and CDR2 SYGVNS. The CDR3: CASRGSGGANEQYF. In DNA, the CDR3 is TGTGCCAGCAGGGGAAGCGGGGGGGCGAACGAGCAGTACTTC.

The sample holds a few counts of this clonotype. The genes are TRBV4-2 and TRBJ2-1, with TRBD2 matching 7 bases. V lost 4 bases and J lost 1; bases outside the gene matches: 4. The CDR3 length is 15 residues. Germline V CDR1 and CDR2: LGHNA, YNFKEQ. For the CDR3, the DNA is TGTGCCAGCAGCCGCCTAGCGGAATCCTACAATGAGCAGTTCTTC. Residues: CASSRLAESYNEQFF.

Details on this clonotype: A read error may be the cause here, since a much bigger clone is one base away. The V gene is TRBV20-1, the J gene TRBJ1-5; D may be TRBD1 (5 bases). The germline gives CDR1 DFQATT, CDR2 SNEGSKA (reference sequence). This CDR3 region has 13 residues. The CDR3 here is CSARIQGNLPQHF. DNA for the CDR3: TGCAGTGCCAGGATCCAGGGAAATCTGCCCCAGCATTTT.

The sample holds many counts of this clonotype. This rearrangement joins TRBV7-2 to TRBJ2-7, with TRBD2 identical over 11 bases. The CDR3 sequence is 17 residues long. After removal of 0 bases from V and 4 bases from J, the junction contained 8 bases not matched to a gene. Per germline, CDR1 SGHTA and CDR2 FQGNSA. The DNA of the CDR3 is TGTGCCAGCAGCTTAGCGCTGGGTAGCGGGAGGGATTACGAGCAGTACTTC. This gives the protein CASSLALGSGRDYEQYF.

This clonotype was seen ten or more times. The junction departs from the called germline gene at one end, perhaps through a read error. The chain uses TRBV5-1 and TRBJ1-1; no definite D call. The CDR3 extends over 14 amino acids. Per germline, CDR1 SGHRS and CDR2 YFSETQ. The CDR3 reads CASSLAGMNTEAFF. CDR3 nucleotide sequence: TGTGCCAGCAGTTTAGCCGGGATGAACACTGAAGCTTTCTTT.

Many counts were recorded for this clonotype. The CDR3 nucleotides read TGTGCCAGCAGAGCAGAGTTGAACACTGAAGCTTTCTTT. Its protein is CASRAELNTEAFF. The chain uses TRBV11-2 and TRBJ1-1; the D is unclear. Germline lookup yields CDR1 SGHAT and CDR2 FQNNGV. V was shortened by 6 bases and J by 0 bases, with 8 bases between the two germline ends. This CDR3 contains 13 residues.

The sample holds many counts of this clonotype. The genes are TRBV12-3 or TRBV12-4 and TRBJ2-4; no clear D gene. This CDR3 has 12 amino acids. Trimming took 3 bases from V and 6 from J, leaving 6 bases between them. DNA for the CDR3: TGTGCCAGCAGTTTTCTGGCAAACATTCAGTACTTC. The encoded protein is CASSFLANIQYF.

The CDR3 spells CASSFGPGNTIYF. The CDR3 bases are TGTGCCAGCAGTTTTGGTCCTGGAAACACCATATATTTT. The chain combines TRBV12-3 or TRBV12-4 with TRBJ1-3; D unresolved. This CDR3 is 13 amino acids long. Trimming pared 3 bases from V and 2 bases from J, leaving 5 bases between.

This clonotype was counted many times. The rearrangement joins TRBV20-1 to TRBJ2-4; TRBD1 is a possible D gene (6 bases). The CDR3 is 13 residues long. Germline-derived CDR1 and CDR2 are DFQATT and SNEGSKA (reference sequence). Trimming cost V 8 bases and J 12 bases, with 23 bases left between them. The CDR3 loop is CSLDRENVDTQYF. The CDR3 DNA follows: TGCAGTTTGGACAGAGAAAATGTAGACACTCAGTACTTC.

The chain couples TRBV6-2 or TRBV6-3 to TRBJ1-6; 9 bases are a match to TRBD1. Germline lookup yields CDR1 MNHEY and CDR2 SVGEGT. This CDR3 is 15 amino acids long. J was trimmed by 8 bases and V by 5 bases; bases with no gene match: 7. The CDR3 region has the DNA TGTGCCAGCAGTCGACCGGGACAGGGCTATTCACCCCTCCACTTT. It translates to CASSRPGQGYSPLHF.

This clonotype was counted at least ten times. Because the CDR3 is missing its conserved closing phenylalanine or tryptophan, this is likely a read error. The rearrangement uses TRBV20-1 and TRBJ2-7; a weak D match, TRBD2 (6 bases). V lost 1 base to trimming and J lost 3 bases, with 13 bases between them. The CDR3 contains 14 residues. CDR1 is DFQATT, CDR2 SNEGSKA, per germline (reference sequence). Written as DNA, the CDR3 is TGCAGTGCTAGAGCATCGGGACTTAGCTACGAGCAGTACCTC. Translating gives CSARASGLSYEQYL.

This clonotype came up many times. This chain connects TRBV7-2 to TRBJ1-3; D not certain. This CDR3 spans 14 amino acids. CDR1 is SGHTA and CDR2 is FQGNSA in the germline V gene. Trimming took off 3 bases at V and 3 bases at J, with 9 bases between the two ends. CDR3 loop: CASSFSEDGNTIYF. DNA of the CDR3: TGTGCCAGCAGCTTTTCAGAGGATGGAAACACCATATATTTT.

This chain joins TRBV20-1 and TRBJ1-2, with D possibly TRBD1 on 5 matching bases. Trimming shortened V by 6 bases and J by 3 bases, and 11 bases separated the two germline ends. The CDR3 extends over 12 amino acids. Germline values: CDR1 DFQATT, CDR2 SNEGSKA (reference sequence). The CDR3 spells CSATQEHYGYTF. In nucleotides, the CDR3 is TGCAGTGCAACACAGGAGCACTATGGCTACACCTTC.

This clonotype was seen repeatedly, ten times or more. The CDR3 DNA reads as TGTGCCAGCAGCTCCGACGCCCGCTATGGCTACACCTTC. It is translated as CASSSDARYGYTF. The gene calls are TRBV7-2 and TRBJ1-2; D is ambiguous. CDR1 is SGHTA and CDR2 is FQGNSA in the germline V gene. This CDR3 comprises 13 residues. With 4 bases removed from V and 4 bases from J, the gap between germline ends came to 10 bases.

The chain links TRBV7-8 to TRBJ1-2, with D uncertain. The V gene lost 5 bases and the J gene lost 8 bases, with 12 bases spanning the gap. The CDR3 contains 12 residues. Germline-derived CDR1 and CDR2 are SGHVS and FQNEAQ. CDR3 loop: CASSTPSRGYTF. CDR3 nucleotide sequence: TGTGCCAGCAGCACCCCTTCGCGGGGCTACACCTTC.

This clonotype was seen many times. The chain joins TRBV7-9 to TRBJ2-7; D gene uncertain. The germline V gene has CDR1 SEHNR and CDR2 FQNEAQ (reference sequence). CDR3 length equals 13 residues. The germline V and J ends were trimmed by 5 bases and 4 bases, with 12 bases remaining between them. In DNA form, the CDR3 reads TGTGCCAGCAGCCCCCCCCACAGTTACGAGCAGTACTTC. It yields the protein CASSPPHSYEQYF.

This clonotype appeared a few times. CDR3 sequence reads: CASSLEGLMDGYTF. CDR3 sequence (DNA): TGTGCCAGCAGCTTAGAAGGGTTGATGGATGGCTACACCTTC. This rearrangement joins TRBV7-2 to TRBJ1-2, with unresolved D. The length of the CDR3 is 14 residues. Germline CDR1 reads SGHTA; CDR2 reads FQGNSA. V was trimmed by 1 base and J by 6 bases, leaving 12 bases between them.

This clonotype came up many times. The chain uses TRBV12-3 or TRBV12-4 and TRBJ2-5, with 8 bases that match TRBD2. The trim removed 1 base at V and 4 bases at J, leaving 5 bases unmatched. The CDR3 runs to 15 residues. DNA of the CDR3: TGTGCCAGCAGTTTAGGTCGGGGGGGCGCAGAGACCCAGTACTTC. Its protein product is CASSLGRGGAETQYF.

This clonotype came up a few times. The chain has TRBV18 and TRBJ1-2, with 7 bases lining up with TRBD1. This CDR3 has 20 amino acids. The germline V gene encodes CDR1 KGHSH and CDR2 LQKENI. J lost 0 bases, V lost 0 bases, and 16 bases had no gene match. CDR3 in DNA: TGTGCCAGCTCACCACCAAATTTTCTACAGGGGAGGTTAGCTAACTATGGCTACACCTTC. Protein: CASSPPNFLQGRLANYGYTF.

This clonotype was observed at least ten times. The CDR3 reads CASSERLAGGLLNEQFF. DNA for the CDR3: TGTGCCAGCAGTGAACGACTAGCGGGAGGCCTCCTGAATGAGCAGTTCTTC. V is TRBV25-1 and J is TRBJ2-1; 13 bases map to TRBD2. Germline CDR1 and CDR2: MGHDK and SYGVNS. The CDR3 runs to 17 residues. Trimming cost V 2 bases and J 7 bases; bases outside gene matches: 8.

This clonotype was seen only a few times. The V call is TRBV5-1, the J call TRBJ2-7; D possibly corresponds to TRBD2 (5 bases). The V gene's germline CDR1 is SGHRS and CDR2 YFSETQ. Trimming left V 5 bases short and J 0 bases short, with 12 bases between. There are 14 residues in the CDR3. The CDR3, as DNA: TGCGCCAGCAGATATGAGCGGTGCTCCTACGAGCAGTACTTC. Amino acid sequence: CASRYERCSYEQYF.

This clonotype was detected many times. The chain employs TRBV4-3 and TRBJ2-7; no reliable D call. Trimming took 1 base from V and 6 from J, leaving 13 bases between them. Germline CDR1 LGHNA, CDR2 YSLEER. The CDR3 spans 14 residues. In DNA, the CDR3 is TGCGCCAGCAGCCAAGTTACGGTGGGCGGCGAGCAGTACTTC. It translates to CASSQVTVGGEQYF.

This clonotype was seen many times. The chain links TRBV30 to TRBJ2-5; D unresolved. The CDR3 spans 12 residues. V lost 4 bases to trimming and J lost 4 bases, with 10 bases between them. The germline V gene has CDR1 GTSNPN and CDR2 SVGIG (reference sequence). CDR3: CAWNRIGETQYF. DNA for the CDR3: TGTGCCTGGAATCGCATCGGAGAGACCCAGTACTTC.

This clonotype has just a few counts. A clone one base away is much larger, so this may be a read error. The rearrangement links TRBV24-1 to TRBJ2-5; TRBD1 agrees at 7 bases. V was clipped by 8 bases and J by 1 base; unmatched bases: 6. CDR1 and CDR2 (germline): KGHDR, SFDVKD. This CDR3 spans 14 amino acids. The CDR3: CATNYRDSQETQYF. CDR3 nucleotide sequence: TGTGCCACCAATTACAGGGACAGCCAAGAGACCCAGTACTTC.

This clonotype was counted many times. The chain has TRBV28 and TRBJ2-1; possible D gene TRBD2, 6 bases. V was pared by 5 bases and J by 9 bases, with 20 bases between. The CDR3 consists of 15 residues. Germline lookup yields CDR1 MDHEN and CDR2 SYDVKM. As DNA, the CDR3 is TGTGCCAGCAGTGGCCGGGACTTCTCAAAACGTGAGCAGTTCTTC. Encoded protein: CASSGRDFSKREQFF.

This clonotype was seen many times. A much larger clone is a single base away; this may be a read error. The V call is TRBV6-1, the J call TRBJ1-2, with TRBD1 as a possible D gene (6 bases). Germline CDR1 is MNHNS and CDR2 is SASEGT. V was shortened by 7 bases and J by 0 bases, with 15 bases between the two germline ends. The CDR3 loop spans 15 amino acids. In nucleotides, the CDR3 is TGTGCCAGCAACGGACAGCTAGTCTCTAACTATGGCTACACCTTC. Residues: CASNGQLVSNYGYTF.